What follows are 12 T cell receptor beta chains derived from one specimen sequenced in a study of response to subunit inactivated influenza vaccine. Via MiXCR, TCRdb re-called the RT-PCR reads, giving one row per CDR3 protein. The sample consists of 490,000 or so distinct CDR3 sequences, 6% to 9% of them appearing once. The source was PBMCs from blood, collected around 25 months after vaccination. The source of these receptors is a man aged 50 to 69 who received an inactivated influenza vaccine.

The chain uses TRBV11-2 and TRBJ2-7; D might be TRBD1 (5 bases). Germline V CDR1 and CDR2: SGHAT, FQNNGV. The CDR3 extends over 13 amino acids. Trimming took off 0 bases at V and 8 bases at J, with 11 bases between the two ends. The CDR3, as DNA: TGTGCCAGCAGCTTAGATCTAAGGGGCAAGCAGTACTTC. Translating it yields CASSLDLRGKQYF.

The chain joins TRBV21-1 to TRBJ1-1. TRBV21-1 is a known pseudogene. The CDR3 runs 18 residues. The CDR3 DNA reads TGTGCCAGCAGCAAAGAGGAGCGGGACGTTCTAATTGACACTGAAGCTTTCTTT. Translation: CASSKEERDVLIDTEAFF.

This clonotype was seen many times. This chain links TRBV24-1 with TRBJ2-5, with D tentatively TRBD1 (6 bases). CDR3 size: 15 residues. Deletions cut 0 bases from V and 2 bases from J, with 9 bases between. Germline V gene data show CDR1 as KGHDR and CDR2 as SFDVKD. CDR3 sequence: CATSDLRDTQETQYF. In DNA, the CDR3 is TGTGCCACCAGTGATTTGCGGGACACTCAAGAGACCCAGTACTTC.

V is TRBV5-1 and J is TRBJ1-6, with D unclear. The CDR3 is 14 residues long. V lost 0 bases and J lost 5, with 6 bases in between. Per the germline V gene, CDR1 is SGHRS and CDR2 is YFSETQ. The CDR3 DNA is TGCGCCAGCAGCTTGGAGCAGGATAATTCACCCCTCCACTTT. Translating it yields CASSLEQDNSPLHF.

A few counts support this clonotype. The rearrangement uses TRBV25-1 and TRBJ2-7, with 10 bases fitting TRBD1. After removal of 1 base from V and 5 bases from J, the junction contained 8 bases not matched to a gene. CDR3 length: 16 residues. Germline CDR1 reads MGHDK; CDR2 reads SYGVNS. This CDR3 reads CASSEFGGTGADEQYF. The CDR3 DNA reads TGTGCCAGCAGTGAATTTGGAGGGACAGGGGCGGACGAGCAGTACTTC.

This clonotype appeared many times. This chain joins TRBV12-3 or TRBV12-4 and TRBJ1-5; no definite D call. The CDR3 has 14 amino acids. The ends were cut back, 6 bases at V and 4 bases at J, with 13 bases in the middle. The CDR3: CASSPGGLNQPQHF. The CDR3 DNA reads as TGTGCCAGCAGCCCGGGTGGGTTGAATCAGCCCCAGCATTTT.

This clonotype came up a few times. The J gene is TRBJ1-6, the V gene TRBV20-1; unclear D gene. V was pared by 1 base and J by 8 bases, with 9 bases between. Germline V gene lookup returns CDR1 DFQATT and CDR2 SNEGSKA (reference sequence). CDR3 length: 13 amino acids. The DNA of the CDR3 is TGCAGTGCTAGAGGCGGATTAGATTCACCCCTCCACTTT. This encodes CSARGGLDSPLHF.

There are a few counts of this clonotype. J is TRBJ1-4 and V is TRBV20-1; D is undetermined. There are 13 residues in the CDR3. Germline values: CDR1 DFQATT, CDR2 SNEGSKA (reference sequence). Trimming took off 1 base at V and 5 bases at J, with 8 bases between the two ends. In DNA, the CDR3 is TGCAGTGCTAGAGTACAGCGGAATGAAAAACTGTTTTTT. Its protein is CSARVQRNEKLFF.

This clonotype occurred many times. V and J are TRBV6-1 and TRBJ2-2, with TRBD1 as a possible D gene (6 bases). Germline assignment: CDR1 MNHNS and CDR2 SASEGT. The CDR3 spans 15 residues. V lost 6 bases and J 4 bases, leaving 15 bases between the germline ends. CDR3 sequence (DNA): TGTGCCAGCAGAATACAGGGTGCGGGCACCGGGGAGCTGTTTTTT. Translation gives CASRIQGAGTGELFF.

This clonotype was detected a few times. Its ends do not fully match the called genes, so a read error is possible. The chain couples TRBV7-7 to TRBJ1-1; D unresolved. This CDR3 spans 15 amino acids. Germline CDR1 SSHAT, CDR2 FNYEAQ (reference sequence). The CDR3 DNA reads as TGTGCTAGCAGCTTGATTGTCGGGGATTTCGATGAAGCTTTCTTT. Protein: CASSLIVGDFDEAFF.

This clonotype was detected only a few times. The V and J genes are TRBV25-1 and TRBJ2-1; D is ambiguous. CDR3 length: 13 residues. V was cut by 2 bases and J by 7 bases, with 9 bases left in between. The germline V gene has CDR1 MGHDK and CDR2 SYGVNS. This chain's CDR3 is CASSELRRNEQFF. The CDR3 coding sequence is TGTGCCAGCAGTGAACTCAGGCGAAATGAGCAGTTCTTC.

The sample holds a few counts of this clonotype. This chain uses TRBV28 with TRBJ2-2, with D hard to call. Germline V gives CDR1 MDHEN, CDR2 SYDVKM. This CDR3 spans 14 amino acids. V shed 3 bases and J shed 2 bases, with 7 bases lying between them. The CDR3 loop is CASSLYPNTGELFF. In nucleotides, the CDR3 is TGTGCCAGCAGTTTGTATCCCAACACCGGGGAGCTGTTTTTT.